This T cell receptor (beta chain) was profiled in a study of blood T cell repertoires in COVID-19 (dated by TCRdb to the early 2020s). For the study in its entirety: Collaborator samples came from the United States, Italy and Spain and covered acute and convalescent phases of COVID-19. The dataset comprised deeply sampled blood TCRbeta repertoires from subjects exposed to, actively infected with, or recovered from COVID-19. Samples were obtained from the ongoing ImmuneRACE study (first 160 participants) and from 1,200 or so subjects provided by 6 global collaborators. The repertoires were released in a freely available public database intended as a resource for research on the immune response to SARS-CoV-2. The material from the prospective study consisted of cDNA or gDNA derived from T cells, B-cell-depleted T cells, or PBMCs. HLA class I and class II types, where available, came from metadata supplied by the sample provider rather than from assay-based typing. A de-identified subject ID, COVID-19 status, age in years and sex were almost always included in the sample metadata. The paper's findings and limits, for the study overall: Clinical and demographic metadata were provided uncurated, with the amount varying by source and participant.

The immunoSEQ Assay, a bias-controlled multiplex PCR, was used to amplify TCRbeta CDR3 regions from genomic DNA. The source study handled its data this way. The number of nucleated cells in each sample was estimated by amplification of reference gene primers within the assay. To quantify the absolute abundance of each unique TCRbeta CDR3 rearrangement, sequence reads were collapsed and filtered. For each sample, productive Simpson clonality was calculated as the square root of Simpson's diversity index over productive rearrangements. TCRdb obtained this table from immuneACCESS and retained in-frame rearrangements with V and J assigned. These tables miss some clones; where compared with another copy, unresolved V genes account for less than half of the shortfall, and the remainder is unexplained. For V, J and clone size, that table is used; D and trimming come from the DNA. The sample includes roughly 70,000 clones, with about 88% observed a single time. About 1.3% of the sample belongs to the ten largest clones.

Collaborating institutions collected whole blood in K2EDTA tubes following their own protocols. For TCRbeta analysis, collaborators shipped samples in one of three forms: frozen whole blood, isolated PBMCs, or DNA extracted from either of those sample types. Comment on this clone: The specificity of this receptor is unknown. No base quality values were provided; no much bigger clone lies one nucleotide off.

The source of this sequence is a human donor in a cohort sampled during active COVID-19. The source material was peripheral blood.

For the CDR3, the sequence is CSVPGGGEAFF. The DNA sequence is TGCAGCGTCCCAGGGGGAGGTGAAGCTTTCTTT. The chain uses TRBV29-1 and TRBJ1-1; 7 central nucleotides agree with TRBD1. The CDR3 covers 11 residues, taking in both the cysteine and the phenylalanine. Just CDR3 DNA is preserved here, 33 bases in frame from base 1. V has 6 bases trimmed and J has 7 bases trimmed; junction bases matching no gene number 5. As encoded in the germline V gene, CDR1 is SQVTM while CDR2 is ANQGSEA.